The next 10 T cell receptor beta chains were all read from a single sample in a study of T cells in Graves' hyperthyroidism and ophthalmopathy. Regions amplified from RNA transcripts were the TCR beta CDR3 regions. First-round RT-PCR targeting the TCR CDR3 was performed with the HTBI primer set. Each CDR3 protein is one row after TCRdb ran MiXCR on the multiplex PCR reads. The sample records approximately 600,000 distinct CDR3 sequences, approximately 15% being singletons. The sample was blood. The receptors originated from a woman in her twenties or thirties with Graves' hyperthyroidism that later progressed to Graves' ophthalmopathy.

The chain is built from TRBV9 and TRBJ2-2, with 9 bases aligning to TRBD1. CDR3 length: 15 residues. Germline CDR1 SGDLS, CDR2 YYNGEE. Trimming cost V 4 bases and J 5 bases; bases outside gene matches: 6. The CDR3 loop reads CASSPRTGETGELFF. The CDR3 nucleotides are TGTGCCAGCAGCCCCAGGACAGGGGAGACCGGGGAGCTGTTTTTT.

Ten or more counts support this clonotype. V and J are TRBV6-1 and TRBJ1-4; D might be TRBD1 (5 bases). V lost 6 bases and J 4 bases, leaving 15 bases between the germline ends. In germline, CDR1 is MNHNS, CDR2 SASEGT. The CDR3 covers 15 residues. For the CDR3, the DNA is TGTGCCAGCAGACAAAGTGGGGGGGTTAATGAAAAACTGTTTTTT. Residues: CASRQSGGVNEKLFF.

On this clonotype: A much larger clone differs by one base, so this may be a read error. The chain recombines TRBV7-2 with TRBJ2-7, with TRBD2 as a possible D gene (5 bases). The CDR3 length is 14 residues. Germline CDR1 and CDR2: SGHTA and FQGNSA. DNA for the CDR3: TGTGCCGGCAGCTTAGGAGACTACTCCTACGAGCAGTACTTC. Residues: CAGSLGDYSYEQYF.

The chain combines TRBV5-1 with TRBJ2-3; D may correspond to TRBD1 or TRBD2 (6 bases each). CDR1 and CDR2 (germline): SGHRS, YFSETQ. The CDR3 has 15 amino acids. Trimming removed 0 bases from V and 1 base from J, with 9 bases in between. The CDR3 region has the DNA TGCGCCAGCAGCTTGGAGGGGGGTCGCACAGATACGCAGTATTTT. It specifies CASSLEGGRTDTQYF.

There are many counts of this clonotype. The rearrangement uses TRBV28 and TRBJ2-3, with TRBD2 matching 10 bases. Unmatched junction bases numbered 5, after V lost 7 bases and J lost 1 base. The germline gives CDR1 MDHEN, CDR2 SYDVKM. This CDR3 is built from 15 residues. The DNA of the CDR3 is TGTGCCAGCATTTCTAGCGGGAGTGGCACAGATACGCAGTATTTT. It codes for CASISSGSGTDTQYF. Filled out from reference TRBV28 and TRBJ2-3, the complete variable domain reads DVKVTQSSRYLVKRTGEKVFLECVQDMDHENMFWYRQDPGLGLRLIYFSYDVKMKEKGDIPEGYSVSREKKERFSLILESASTNQTSMYLCASISSGSGTDTQYFGPGTRLTVL.

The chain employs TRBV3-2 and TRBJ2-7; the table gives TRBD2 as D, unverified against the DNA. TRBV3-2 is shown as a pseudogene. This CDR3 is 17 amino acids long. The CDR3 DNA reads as TGTGCCAGCAGCCAAAGATTGTCTAGCGGAGACCTCTACGAGCAGTACTTC. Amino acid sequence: CASSQRLSSGDLYEQYF.

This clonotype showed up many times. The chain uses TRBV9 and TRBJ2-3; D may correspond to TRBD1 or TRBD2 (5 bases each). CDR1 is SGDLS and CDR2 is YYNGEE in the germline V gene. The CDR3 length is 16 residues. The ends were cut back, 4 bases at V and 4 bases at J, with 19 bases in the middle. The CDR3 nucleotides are TGTGCCAGCAGCTCGGGGCTCGCAGGATCCGCAGATACGCAGTATTTT. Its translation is CASSSGLAGSADTQYF.

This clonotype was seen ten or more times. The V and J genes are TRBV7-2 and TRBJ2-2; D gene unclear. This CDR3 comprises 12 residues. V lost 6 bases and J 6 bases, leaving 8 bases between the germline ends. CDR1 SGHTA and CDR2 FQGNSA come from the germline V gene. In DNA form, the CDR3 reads TGTGCCAGCAGAGCTGTGGCCGGGGAGCTGTTTTTT. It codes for CASRAVAGELFF.

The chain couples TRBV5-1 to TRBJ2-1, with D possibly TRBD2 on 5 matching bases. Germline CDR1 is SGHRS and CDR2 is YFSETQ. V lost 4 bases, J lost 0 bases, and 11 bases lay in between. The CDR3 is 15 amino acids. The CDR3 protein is CASSLRDFSYNEQFF. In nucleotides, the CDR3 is TGCGCCAGCAGCCTACGGGATTTCTCCTACAATGAGCAGTTCTTC.

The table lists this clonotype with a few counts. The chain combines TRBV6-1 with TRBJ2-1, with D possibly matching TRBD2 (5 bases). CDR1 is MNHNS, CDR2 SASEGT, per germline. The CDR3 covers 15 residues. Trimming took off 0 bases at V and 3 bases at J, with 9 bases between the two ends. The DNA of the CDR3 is TGTGCCAGCAGTGAAGCGGACGGACTCTACAATGAGCAGTTCTTC. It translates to CASSEADGLYNEQFF.